These T cell receptor beta chains were read from a single sample in a study of blood T cell repertoires in COVID-19. Clones were sequenced by immunoSEQ multiplex PCR, and TCRdb holds only the in-frame ones, with some missing. Altogether more than 200,000 clones are present, around 90% being singletons, with the ten largest covering around 2%. The sample taken for sequencing was PBMCs or T cells enriched from blood (not recorded which). Every receptor here comes from a young woman who had recovered from COVID-19. CDR3s include the opening cysteine and the closing phenylalanine or tryptophan. D genes are given only for firm matches. Expanded clones are given a class, and other clones once, few, many or no size at all.

v_gene	abundance	j_gene	d_gene	CDR3aa	CDR3nt
TRBV19	NA	TRBJ2-7	TRBD1	CASSPRTGGSYEQYF	TGTGCCAGTAGTCCGAGGACAGGGGGAAGCTACGAGCAGTACTTC
TRBV6-2/TRBV6-3	NA	TRBJ1-2	TRBD1	CASSPRDRGGYTF	TGTGCCAGCAGCCCTCGTGACAGGGGTGGCTACACCTTC
TRBV7-3	NA	TRBJ2-3	TRBD1	CASSPGQYTDTQYF	TGTGCCAGCAGCCCGGGACAGTACACAGATACGCAGTATTTT
TRBV5-1	NA	TRBJ2-2	TRBD1	CASSYRQGYSNTGELFF	TGCGCCAGCAGCTACCGACAGGGATATTCGAACACCGGGGAGCTGTTTTTT
TRBV3-1/TRBV3-2	once	TRBJ2-1	TRBD2	CASSKGLAEYNEQFF	TGTGCCAGCAGCAAAGGACTAGCGGAGTACAATGAGCAGTTCTTC
TRBV12-3/TRBV12-4	NA	TRBJ1-6	NA	CASSLQVDSPLHF	TGTGCCAGCAGTTTGCAGGTGGATTCACCCCTCCACTTT
TRBV19	NA	TRBJ2-1	TRBD2	CASSTSGGTGEQFF	TGTGCCAGTAGTACTAGCGGGGGCACGGGTGAGCAGTTCTTC
TRBV27	NA	TRBJ1-4	TRBD1	CASSFGTGVTEKLFF	TGTGCCAGCAGTTTCGGGACAGGGGTGACGGAAAAACTGTTTTTT
TRBV10-3	NA	TRBJ2-3	NA	CAISERLRGTETDTQYF	TGTGCCATCAGTGAACGACTGCGCGGGACAGAGACAGATACGCAGTATTTT
TRBV5-1	NA	TRBJ2-7	TRBD2	CASGLLAGDYEQYF	TGCGCCAGCGGTCTACTAGCGGGAGACTACGAGCAGTACTTC
TRBV12-3/TRBV12-4	NA	TRBJ1-1	NA	CASSLGTATEAFF	TGTGCCAGCAGTTTAGGGACAGCCACTGAAGCTTTCTTT
TRBV11-2	NA	TRBJ2-5	TRBD2	CASSFSRERETQYF	TGTGCCAGCAGCTTTTCGCGGGAGCGAGAGACCCAGTACTTC
TRBV24-1	NA	TRBJ1-5	TRBD1	CATSPGGINQPQHF	TGTGCCACCAGCCCAGGGGGAATAAATCAGCCCCAGCATTTT
TRBV27	NA	TRBJ2-2	NA	CASSLASAGELFF	TGTGCCAGCAGTTTGGCAAGCGCAGGGGAGCTGTTTTTT
TRBV9	NA	TRBJ1-3	TRBD1	CASSVTGLGYSGNTIYF	TGTGCCAGCAGCGTGACAGGGTTGGGATACTCTGGAAACACCATATATTTT
TRBV11-2	NA	TRBJ1-2	NA	CASSLRSGIYGYTF	TGTGCCAGCAGCTTAAGGTCAGGGATATATGGCTACACCTTC
TRBV18	NA	TRBJ1-1	TRBD1	CASSARQGSTEAFF	TGTGCCAGCTCGGCCCGACAGGGTTCTACTGAAGCTTTCTTT
TRBV23-1	NA	TRBJ1-1	NA	CASSQCPAGKCSEAFF	TGCGCCAGCAGTCAATGCCCCGCCGGGAAGTGCTCTGAAGCTTTCTTT
TRBV5-1	once	TRBJ1-1	NA	CASGANIPGEAFF	TGCGCCAGCGGTGCGAATATCCCAGGTGAAGCTTTCTTT
TRBV19	NA	TRBJ1-2	NA	CASSMQVGYTF	TGTGCCAGTAGTATGCAGGTTGGCTACACCTTC
TRBV5-1	NA	TRBJ1-2	TRBD1	CASSTGQGIPHYGYTF	TGCGCCAGCAGCACGGGACAGGGTATCCCTCACTATGGCTACACCTTC
TRBV4-1	NA	TRBJ1-2	TRBD1	CASSQSLPGQGFYGYTF	TGCGCCAGCAGCCAGTCACTTCCGGGACAGGGTTTCTATGGCTACACCTTC
TRBV28	NA	TRBJ2-1	TRBD2	CASTPVALAGTDEQFF	TGTGCCAGCACCCCCGTCGCACTAGCGGGAACGGACGAGCAGTTCTTC
TRBV4-1	NA	TRBJ1-6	NA	CASSQGRTTGYNSPLHF	TGCGCCAGCAGCCAAGGGAGAACCACGGGGTATAATTCACCCCTCCACTTT
TRBV7-9	NA	TRBJ2-7	NA	CASSLPPGAGSYEQYF	TGTGCCAGCAGCTTACCCCCTGGGGCGGGGTCCTACGAGCAGTACTTC
TRBV18	NA	TRBJ2-1	TRBD2	CASSPEITSGGNEQFF	TGTGCCAGCTCACCAGAAATTACTAGCGGGGGCAATGAGCAGTTCTTC
TRBV24-1	NA	TRBJ1-5	NA	CATSGGPGNQPQHF	TGTGCCACCTCCGGGGGGCCGGGCAATCAGCCCCAGCATTTT
TRBV7-6	NA	TRBJ2-7	NA	CASSLNSYEQYF	TGTGCCAGCAGCCTAAATTCGTACGAGCAGTACTTC
TRBV3-1/TRBV3-2	NA	TRBJ1-3	NA	CASSQGGRAGNTIYF	TGTGCCAGCAGCCAAGGAGGCAGGGCAGGAAACACCATATATTTT
TRBV3-1/TRBV3-2	NA	TRBJ2-7	NA	CASSQPGGKSYEQYF	TGTGCCAGCAGCCAACCCGGGGGAAAGTCGTACGAGCAGTACTTC
TRBV13	NA	TRBJ2-5	TRBD2	CASSLGSSGGWETQYF	TGTGCCAGCAGCTTAGGCAGTAGCGGGGGCTGGGAGACCCAGTACTTC
TRBV9	NA	TRBJ1-1	TRBD1	CASNRGPDTEAFF	TGTGCCAGCAACAGGGGGCCGGACACTGAAGCTTTCTTT
TRBV5-4	NA	TRBJ2-7	TRBD1	CASSRTGTYEQYF	TGTGCCAGCAGCCGGACAGGGACCTACGAGCAGTACTTC
TRBV7-2	NA	TRBJ1-5	NA	CASSLVGVTQPQHF	TGTGCCAGCAGCTTAGTCGGGGTCACTCAGCCCCAGCATTTT
TRBV6-5	NA	TRBJ1-1	TRBD1	CASSFGQAEAFF	TGTGCCAGCAGTTTCGGACAGGCTGAAGCTTTCTTT
TRBV6-4	once	TRBJ1-4	TRBD1	CASSPGQENEKLFF	TGTGCCAGCAGCCCGGGACAGGAAAATGAAAAACTGTTTTTT
TRBV4-3	NA	TRBJ1-6	NA	CASSQVTGTYNSPLHF	TGCGCCAGCAGCCAGGTCACAGGGACCTATAATTCACCCCTCCACTTT
TRBV11-3	NA	TRBJ2-6	TRBD1	CASSKGQGRGANVLTF	TGTGCCAGCAGCAAGGGACAGGGGCGTGGGGCCAACGTCCTGACTTTC
TRBV7-2	NA	TRBJ1-2	NA	CASSLVSGASSGYTF	TGTGCCAGCAGCTTAGTATCAGGGGCCAGTTCCGGCTACACCTTC
TRBV5-1	NA	TRBJ1-2	NA	CASRPSGHYGYTF	TGCGCCAGCAGACCATCCGGTCACTATGGCTACACCTTC
TRBV15	once	TRBJ2-1	NA	CATSRDFTPNNEQFF	TGTGCCACCAGCAGAGATTTTACGCCTAACAATGAGCAGTTCTTC
TRBV10-3	NA	TRBJ1-2	TRBD1	CAIRDRAVDGYTF	TGTGCCATCAGAGACAGGGCCGTCGATGGCTACACCTTC
TRBV11-3	NA	TRBJ2-7	NA	CASSLDPLRGYEQYF	TGTGCCAGCAGCTTAGATCCACTCAGGGGCTACGAGCAGTACTTC
TRBV19	NA	TRBJ1-2	NA	CASSRGGEPNYGYTF	TGTGCCAGTAGTAGGGGGGGGGAGCCAAACTATGGCTACACCTTC
TRBV4-2	NA	TRBJ2-7	TRBD2	CASSQERIAGVSEQYF	TGTGCCAGCAGCCAAGAGCGTATAGCGGGAGTCTCCGAGCAGTACTTC
TRBV5-4	NA	TRBJ2-3	TRBD2	CASSPGRFRLAGEDTQYF	TGTGCCAGCAGCCCCGGACGGTTTCGACTAGCGGGAGAAGATACGCAGTATTTT
TRBV5-1	NA	TRBJ1-2	TRBD1	CASSDRGRLDYGYTF	TGCGCCAGCAGTGACAGGGGGCGCCTAGACTATGGCTACACCTTC
TRBV5-1	NA	TRBJ1-2	TRBD1	CASSGTTGYGYTF	TGCGCCAGCAGCGGGACGACAGGGTATGGCTACACCTTC